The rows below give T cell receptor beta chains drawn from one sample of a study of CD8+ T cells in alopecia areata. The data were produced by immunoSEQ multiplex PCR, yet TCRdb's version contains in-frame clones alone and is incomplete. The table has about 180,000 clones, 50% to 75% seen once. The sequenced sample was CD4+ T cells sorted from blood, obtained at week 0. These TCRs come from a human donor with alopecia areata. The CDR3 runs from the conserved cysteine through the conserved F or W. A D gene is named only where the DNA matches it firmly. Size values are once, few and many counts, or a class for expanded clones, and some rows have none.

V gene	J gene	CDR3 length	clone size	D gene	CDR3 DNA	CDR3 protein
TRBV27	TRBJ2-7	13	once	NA	TGTGCCAGCAGTACCCGTCGACTTTACGAGCAGTACTTC	CASSTRRLYEQYF
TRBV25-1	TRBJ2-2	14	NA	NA	TGTGCCAGCAGTGACTCTCTAAAGACCGGGGAGCTGTTTTTT	CASSDSLKTGELFF
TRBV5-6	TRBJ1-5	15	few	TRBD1	TGTGCCAGCAGCTCGATCCGGACAGGAAATCAGCCCCAGCATTTT	CASSSIRTGNQPQHF
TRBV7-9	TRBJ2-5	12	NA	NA	TGTGCCAGCAGCTCAGCGCAAGAGACCCAGTACTTC	CASSSAQETQYF
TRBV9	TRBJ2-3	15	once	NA	TGTGCCAGCAGCGTAAGGTCTTTGGCCACAGATACGCAGTATTTT	CASSVRSLATDTQYF
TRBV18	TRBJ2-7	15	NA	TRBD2	TGTGCCAGCTCACCCCAAGCGGGGACGACCTACGAGCAGTACTTC	CASSPQAGTTYEQYF
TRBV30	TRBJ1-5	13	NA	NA	TGTGCCTGGAGTATCGGGGGAAGGGGGCCCCAGCATTTT	CAWSIGGRGPQHF
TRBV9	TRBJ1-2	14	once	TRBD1	TGTGCCAGCAGCGCTGTAGTGGACAGGGGCGGCTACACCTTC	CASSAVVDRGGYTF
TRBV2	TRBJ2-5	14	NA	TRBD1	TGTGCCAGCAGGCTACAGGGGTCCCCTGAGACCCAGTACTTC	CASRLQGSPETQYF
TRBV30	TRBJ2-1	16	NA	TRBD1	TGTGCCTGGAGTGGTGGGGACAGGACCTCCTACAATGAGCAGTTCTTC	CAWSGGDRTSYNEQFF
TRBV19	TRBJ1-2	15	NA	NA	TGTGCCAGTAGTATACTCCACTCCCTAGGAAATGGCTACACCTTC	CASSILHSLGNGYTF
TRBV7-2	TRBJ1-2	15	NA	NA	TGTGCCAGCAGCTCTAGGGAGGATTCCCTAACGGGCTACACCTTC	CASSSREDSLTGYTF
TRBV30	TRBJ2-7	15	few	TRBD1	TGTGCCTGGAGTCCGCCCGGGACAGGGGTCTACGAGCAGTACTTC	CAWSPPGTGVYEQYF
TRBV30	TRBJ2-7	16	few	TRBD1	TGTGCCTGGAGTGGTGCCGGGACAGCCCGCTCCTACGAGCAGTACTTC	CAWSGAGTARSYEQYF
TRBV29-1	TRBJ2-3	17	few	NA	TGCAGCGTTGATGCAACCCCGACAGGTGGTTTTACAGATACGCAGTATTTT	CSVDATPTGGFTDTQYF
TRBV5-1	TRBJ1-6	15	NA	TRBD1	TGCGCCAGCTATGGGGAAACAGGGGGAAATTCACCCCTCCACTTT	CASYGETGGNSPLHF
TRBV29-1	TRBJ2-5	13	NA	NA	TGCAGCGCGGGATCTCCGGCGAGGGAGACCCAGTACTTC	CSAGSPARETQYF
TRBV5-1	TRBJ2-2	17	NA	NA	TGCGCCAGCAGCCCACGTACAGGACAAGCGAACACCGGGGAGCTGTTTTTT	CASSPRTGQANTGELFF
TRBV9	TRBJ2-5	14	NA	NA	TGTGCCAGCAGCGCGGGACACTTCGAGGAGACCCAGTACTTC	CASSAGHFEETQYF
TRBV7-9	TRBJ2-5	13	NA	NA	TGTGCCAGCAGCCGAACCAGCCAAGAGACCCAGTACTTC	CASSRTSQETQYF
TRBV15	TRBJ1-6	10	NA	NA	TGTGCCACCAGCAGACCCTCGTTTGCCTTT	CATSRPSFAF
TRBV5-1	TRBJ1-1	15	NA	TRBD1	TGCGCCAGCAGCTTTACAGGGGAGGGGTACACTGAAGCTTTCTTT	CASSFTGEGYTEAFF
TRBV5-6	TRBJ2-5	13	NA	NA	TGTGCCAGCAGCTCGGACAGAGAAGAGACCCAGTACTTC	CASSSDREETQYF
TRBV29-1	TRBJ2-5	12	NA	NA	TGCAGCGTTCAACAGGTCGGGGAGACCCAGTACTTC	CSVQQVGETQYF
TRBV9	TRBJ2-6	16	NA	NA	TGTGCCAGCAGCGTAGGGGCGGGCTCTGGGGCCAACGTCCTGACTTTC	CASSVGAGSGANVLTF
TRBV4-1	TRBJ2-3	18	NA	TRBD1	TGCGCCAGCAGCCAAGATGGAGGTGACAGGGGGCAAGTAGATACGCAGTATTTT	CASSQDGGDRGQVDTQYF
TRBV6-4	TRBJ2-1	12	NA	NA	TGTGCCAGCAGTGACAGGGACAATGAGCAGTTCTTC	CASSDRDNEQFF
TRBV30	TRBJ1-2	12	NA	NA	TGTGCCTGGAGTCGCACAGACTATGGCTACACCTTC	CAWSRTDYGYTF
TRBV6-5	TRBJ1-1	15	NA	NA	TGTGCCAGCAGTTACTCTTTAGTTGGGGGCACTGAAGCTTTCTTT	CASSYSLVGGTEAFF
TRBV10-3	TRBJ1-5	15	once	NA	TGTGCCATCAGTGAGTCCCGGGGGAGCAATCAGCCCCAGCATTTT	CAISESRGSNQPQHF
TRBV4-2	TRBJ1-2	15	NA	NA	TGTGCCAGCAGCCAAGGGGTCGGGACCTTCTATGGCTACACCTTC	CASSQGVGTFYGYTF
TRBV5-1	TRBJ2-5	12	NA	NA	TGCGCCAGCAACGACCAAGAAGAGACCCAGTACTTC	CASNDQEETQYF
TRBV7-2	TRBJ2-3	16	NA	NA	TGTGCCAGCAGCTTAGTGGGGGGGGCAATACGGGATACGCAGTATTTT	CASSLVGGAIRDTQYF
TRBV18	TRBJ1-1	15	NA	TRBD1	TGTGCCAGCTCACCGGGACAGGGGGCTGGGGCTGAAGCTTTCTTT	CASSPGQGAGAEAFF
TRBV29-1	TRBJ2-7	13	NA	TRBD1	TGCAGCGTCGTCCGGGACAGGGGTTACGAGCAGTACTTC	CSVVRDRGYEQYF
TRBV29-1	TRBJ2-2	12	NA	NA	TGCAGCGTTGAAGACGAAACCGGGGAGCTGTTTTTT	CSVEDETGELFF
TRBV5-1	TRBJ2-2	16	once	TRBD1	TGCGCCAGCAGCTACAAGACAGGGGCGGGGACCGGGGAGCTGTTTTTT	CASSYKTGAGTGELFF
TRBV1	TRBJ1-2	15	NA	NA	TGCACCAGCAGCCAACACGGGACAGCCAACTATGGCTACACCTTC	CTSSQHGTANYGYTF
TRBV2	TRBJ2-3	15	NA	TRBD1	TGTGCCAGCAGCGCCGGGACAGGGAGCACAGATACGCAGTATTTT	CASSAGTGSTDTQYF
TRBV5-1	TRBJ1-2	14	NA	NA	TGCGCCAGCAGCTTAGGAGGGGGATCGGACGGCTACACCTTC	CASSLGGGSDGYTF
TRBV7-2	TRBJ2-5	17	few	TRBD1	TGTGCCAGCAGCTTGACCGGGACAGGGGGCGGGCAAGAGACCCAGTACTTC	CASSLTGTGGGQETQYF